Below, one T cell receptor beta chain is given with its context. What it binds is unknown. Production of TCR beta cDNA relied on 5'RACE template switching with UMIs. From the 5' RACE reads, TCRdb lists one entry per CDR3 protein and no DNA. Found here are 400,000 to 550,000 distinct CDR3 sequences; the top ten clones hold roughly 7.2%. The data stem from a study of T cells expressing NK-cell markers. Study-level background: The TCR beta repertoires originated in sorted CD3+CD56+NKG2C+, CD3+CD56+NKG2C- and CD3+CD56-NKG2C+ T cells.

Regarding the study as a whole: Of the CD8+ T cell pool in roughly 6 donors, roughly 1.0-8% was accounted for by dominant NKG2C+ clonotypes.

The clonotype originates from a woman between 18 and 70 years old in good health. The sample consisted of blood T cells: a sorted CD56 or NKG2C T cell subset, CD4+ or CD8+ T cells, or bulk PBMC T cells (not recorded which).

The CDR3 sequence: CSVEDGRTNTGELFF. The genes are TRBV29-1 and TRBJ2-2; the D call of TRBD1 rests on TCRdb alone, since no DNA is present to check it. The CDR3 is made up of 15 amino acids. Germline V gene lookup returns CDR1 SQVTM and CDR2 ANQGSEA.